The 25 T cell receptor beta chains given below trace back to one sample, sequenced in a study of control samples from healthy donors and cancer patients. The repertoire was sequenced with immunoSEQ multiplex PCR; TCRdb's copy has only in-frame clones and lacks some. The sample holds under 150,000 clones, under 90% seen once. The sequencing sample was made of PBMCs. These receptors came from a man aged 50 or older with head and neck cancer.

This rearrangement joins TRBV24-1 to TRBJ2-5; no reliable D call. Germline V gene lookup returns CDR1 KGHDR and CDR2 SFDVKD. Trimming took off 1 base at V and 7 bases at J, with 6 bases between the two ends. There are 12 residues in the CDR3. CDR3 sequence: CATSDLPGTQYF. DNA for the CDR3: TGTGCCACCAGTGATTTACCTGGGACCCAGTACTTC.

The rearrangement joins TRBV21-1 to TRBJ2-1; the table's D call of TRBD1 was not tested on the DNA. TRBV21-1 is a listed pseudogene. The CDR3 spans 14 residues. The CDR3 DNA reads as TGTGCCAACCTCCGGGACCAGGGGGTCAATGAGCAGTTCTTC. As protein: CANLRDQGVNEQFF.

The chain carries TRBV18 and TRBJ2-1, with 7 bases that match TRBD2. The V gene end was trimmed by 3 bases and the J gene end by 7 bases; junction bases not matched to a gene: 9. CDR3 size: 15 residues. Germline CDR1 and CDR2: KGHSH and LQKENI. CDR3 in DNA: TGTGCCAGCTCACCGATTAGCCGGGGGGAAAATGAGCAGTTCTTC. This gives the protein CASSPISRGENEQFF.

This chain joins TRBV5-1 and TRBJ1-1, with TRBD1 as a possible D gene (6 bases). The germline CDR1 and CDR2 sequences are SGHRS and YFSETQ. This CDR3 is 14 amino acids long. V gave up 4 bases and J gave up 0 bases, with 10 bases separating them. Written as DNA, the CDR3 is TGCGCCAGCAGCAAGGGACACTTGAACACTGAAGCTTTCTTT. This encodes CASSKGHLNTEAFF.

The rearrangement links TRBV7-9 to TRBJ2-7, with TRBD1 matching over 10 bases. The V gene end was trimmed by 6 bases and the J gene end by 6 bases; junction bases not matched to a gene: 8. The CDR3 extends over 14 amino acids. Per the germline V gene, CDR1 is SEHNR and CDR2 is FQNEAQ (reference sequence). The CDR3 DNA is TGTGCCAGCAGAGGGACAGGGGAGCTGGCCGAGCAGTACTTC. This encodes CASRGTGELAEQYF.

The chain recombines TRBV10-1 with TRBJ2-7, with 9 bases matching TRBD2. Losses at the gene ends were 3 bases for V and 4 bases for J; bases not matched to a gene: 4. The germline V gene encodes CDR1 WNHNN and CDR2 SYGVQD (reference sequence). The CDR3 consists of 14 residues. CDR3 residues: CASSDAGGPYEQYF. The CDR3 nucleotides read TGCGCCAGCAGTGATGCGGGAGGGCCGTACGAGCAGTACTTC.

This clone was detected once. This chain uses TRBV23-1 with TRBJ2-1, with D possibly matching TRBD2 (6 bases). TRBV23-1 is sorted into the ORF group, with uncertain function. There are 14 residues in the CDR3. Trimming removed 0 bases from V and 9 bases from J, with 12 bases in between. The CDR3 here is CASSQSEGRIEQFF. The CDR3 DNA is TGCGCCAGCAGTCAATCGGAGGGGCGTATTGAGCAGTTCTTC.

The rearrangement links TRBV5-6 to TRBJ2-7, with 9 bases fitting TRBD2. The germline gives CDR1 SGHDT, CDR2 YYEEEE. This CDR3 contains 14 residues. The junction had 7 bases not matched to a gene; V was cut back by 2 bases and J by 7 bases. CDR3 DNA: TGTGCCAGCAGCTTCGGGACTAGCTTATATGAGCAGTACTTC. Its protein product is CASSFGTSLYEQYF.

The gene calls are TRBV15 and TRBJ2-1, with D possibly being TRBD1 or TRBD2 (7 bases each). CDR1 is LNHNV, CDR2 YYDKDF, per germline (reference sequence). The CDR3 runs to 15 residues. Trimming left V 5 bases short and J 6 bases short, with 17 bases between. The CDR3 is CATSPGGVGGNEQFF. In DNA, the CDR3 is TGTGCCACCAGCCCAGGGGGGGTAGGAGGCAATGAGCAGTTCTTC.

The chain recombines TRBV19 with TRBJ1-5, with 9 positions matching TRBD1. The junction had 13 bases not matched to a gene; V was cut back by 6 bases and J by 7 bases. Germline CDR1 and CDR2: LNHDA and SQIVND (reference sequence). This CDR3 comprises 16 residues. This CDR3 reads CASSSGTGFRWQPQHF. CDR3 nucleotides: TGTGCCAGTAGCTCCGGGACAGGGTTTCGGTGGCAGCCCCAGCATTTT.

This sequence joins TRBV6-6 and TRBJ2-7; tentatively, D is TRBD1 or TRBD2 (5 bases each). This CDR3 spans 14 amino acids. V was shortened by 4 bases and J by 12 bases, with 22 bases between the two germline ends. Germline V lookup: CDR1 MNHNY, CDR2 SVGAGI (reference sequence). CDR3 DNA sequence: TGTGCCAGCAGTTTCGACAGAGGGTTAGTAAGAACGTACTTC. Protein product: CASSFDRGLVRTYF.

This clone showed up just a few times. The CDR3 sequence is CASSRDTSSNQPQHF. The CDR3 region has the DNA TGTGCCAGCAGTCGGGACACCTCTAGCAATCAGCCCCAGCATTTT. The chain links TRBV2 to TRBJ1-5; a weak D match, TRBD1 (6 bases). Germline CDR1 reads SNHLY; CDR2 reads FYNNEI. V gave up 5 bases and J gave up 0 bases, with 11 bases separating them. CDR3 length equals 15 residues.

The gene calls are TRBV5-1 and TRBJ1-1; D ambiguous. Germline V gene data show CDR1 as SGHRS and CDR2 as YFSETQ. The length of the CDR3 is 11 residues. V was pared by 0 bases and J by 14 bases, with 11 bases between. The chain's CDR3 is CASSLAEVSFF. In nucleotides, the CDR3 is TGCGCCAGCAGCTTGGCCGAGGTGTCGTTCTTT.

The DNA for the CDR3 is TGCAGCGTTGTTCTGGGGTGGGAGCAGTACTTC. Translation: CSVVLGWEQYF. The chain carries TRBV29-1 and TRBJ2-7; the D is unclear. V was clipped by 4 bases and J by 7 bases, with 11 bases between them. This CDR3 has 11 residues. The germline CDR1 and CDR2 sequences are SQVTM and ANQGSEA.

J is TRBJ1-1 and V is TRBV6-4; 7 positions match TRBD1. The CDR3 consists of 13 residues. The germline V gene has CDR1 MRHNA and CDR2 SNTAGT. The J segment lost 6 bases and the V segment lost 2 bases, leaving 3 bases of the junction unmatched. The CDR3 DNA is TGTGCCAGCAGTGACCCCGGGACAGCTGAAGCTTTCTTT. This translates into CASSDPGTAEAFF.

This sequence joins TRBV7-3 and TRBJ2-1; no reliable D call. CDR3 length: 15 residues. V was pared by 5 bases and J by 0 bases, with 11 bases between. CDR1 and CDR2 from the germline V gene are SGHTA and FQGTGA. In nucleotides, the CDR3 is TGTGCCAGCAGCGAGAGCCTCAGCTCCTACAATGAGCAGTTCTTC. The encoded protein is CASSESLSSYNEQFF.

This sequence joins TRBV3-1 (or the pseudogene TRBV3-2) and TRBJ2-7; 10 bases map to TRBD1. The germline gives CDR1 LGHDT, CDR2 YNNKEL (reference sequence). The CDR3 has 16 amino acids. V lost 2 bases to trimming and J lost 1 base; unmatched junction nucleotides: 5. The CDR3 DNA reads TGTGCCAGCAGCCAACTCGGACAGGGGGGGTCCTACGAGCAGTACTTC. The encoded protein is CASSQLGQGGSYEQYF.

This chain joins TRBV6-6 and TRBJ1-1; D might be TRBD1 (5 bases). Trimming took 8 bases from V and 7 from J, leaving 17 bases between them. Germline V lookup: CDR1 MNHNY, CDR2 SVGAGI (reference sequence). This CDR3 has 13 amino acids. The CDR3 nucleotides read TGTGCCAGCGGAACTTTGGGGGGATTTGAAGCTTTCTTT. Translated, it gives CASGTLGGFEAFF.

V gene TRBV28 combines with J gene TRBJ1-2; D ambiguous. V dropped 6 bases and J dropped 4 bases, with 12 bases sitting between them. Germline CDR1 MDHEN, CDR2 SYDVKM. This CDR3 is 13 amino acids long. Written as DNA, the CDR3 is TGTGCCAGCAGCACCGACCAAGGCTATGGCTACACCTTC. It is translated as CASSTDQGYGYTF.

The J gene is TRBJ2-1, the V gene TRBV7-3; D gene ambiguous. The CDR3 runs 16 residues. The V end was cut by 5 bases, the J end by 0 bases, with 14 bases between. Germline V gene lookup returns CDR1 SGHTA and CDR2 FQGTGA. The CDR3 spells CASSPQPMSSYNEQFF. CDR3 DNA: TGTGCCAGCAGCCCACAGCCTATGAGCTCCTACAATGAGCAGTTCTTC.

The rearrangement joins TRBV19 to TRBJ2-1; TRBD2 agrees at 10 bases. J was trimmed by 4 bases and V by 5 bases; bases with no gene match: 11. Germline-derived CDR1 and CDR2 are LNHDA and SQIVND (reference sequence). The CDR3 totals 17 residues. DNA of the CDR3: TGTGCCAGTAGTTTTCGCTCCGGGACTAGCGATTACAATGAGCAGTTCTTC. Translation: CASSFRSGTSDYNEQFF.

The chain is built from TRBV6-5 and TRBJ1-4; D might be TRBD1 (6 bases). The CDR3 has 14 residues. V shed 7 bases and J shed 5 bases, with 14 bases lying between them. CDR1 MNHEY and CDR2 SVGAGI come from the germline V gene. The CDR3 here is CASTLVQGNEKLFF. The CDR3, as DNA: TGTGCCAGCACCCTGGTCCAGGGGAATGAAAAACTGTTTTTT.

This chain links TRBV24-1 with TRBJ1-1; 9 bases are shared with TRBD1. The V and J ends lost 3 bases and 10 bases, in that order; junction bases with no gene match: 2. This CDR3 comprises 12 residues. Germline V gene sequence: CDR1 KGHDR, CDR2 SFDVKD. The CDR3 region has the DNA TGTGCCACCAGTGATCAGGACAGGGGAGCTTTCTTT. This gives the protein CATSDQDRGAFF.

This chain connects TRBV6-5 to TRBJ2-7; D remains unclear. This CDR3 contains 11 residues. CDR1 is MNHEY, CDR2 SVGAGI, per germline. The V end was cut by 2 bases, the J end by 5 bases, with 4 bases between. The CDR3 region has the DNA TGTGCCAGCAGTTACAGTAACGAGCAGTACTTC. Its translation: CASSYSNEQYF.

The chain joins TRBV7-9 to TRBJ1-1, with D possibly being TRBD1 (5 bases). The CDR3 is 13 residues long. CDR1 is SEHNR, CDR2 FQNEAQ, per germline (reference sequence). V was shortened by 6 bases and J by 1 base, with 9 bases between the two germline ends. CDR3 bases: TGTGCCAGCAGATGGGGCAAGAACACTGAAGCTTTCTTT. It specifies CASRWGKNTEAFF. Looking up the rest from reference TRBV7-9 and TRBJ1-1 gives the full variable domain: DTGVSQNPRHKITKRGQNVTFRCDPISEHNRLYWYRQTLGQGPEFLTYFQNEAQLEKSRLLSDRFSAERPKGSFSTLEIQRTEQGDSAMYLCASRWGKNTEAFFGQGTRLTVV.